This entry is about one TCR beta chain. What it binds is not known. The germline V gene encodes CDR1 SGHRS and CDR2 YFSETQ. V was shortened by 2 bases and J by 13 bases, with 15 bases between the two germline ends. CDR3 length: 13 residues. The PCR ran on 60 Vbeta and 13 Jbeta primers. Method: immunoSEQ multiplex PCR; TCRdb's copy keeps in-frame clones and lacks some. The sample consists of approximately 61,000 clones, 70% to 80% of them appearing once. The sample originates from a study of cytomegalovirus exposure and HLA in healthy donors. Whole-study context: In an earlier analysis, 117 million unique TCR beta sequences were found from 150 million to 200 million T cells. About 80 million unique TCRs from HLA-typed donors made up an early data release. The study's findings and limits: Clonal expansion was found to be greater in HLA-associated TCR beta chains than in equally common others in a later analysis. Using a false discovery rate of 0.05, a later analysis showed that approximately 18,000 TCR beta sequences were associated with HLA alleles.

The sequenced sample consisted of PBMCs. The origin of this receptor is a man between 45 and 60 years old in good health and CMV-seropositive. This rearrangement joins TRBV5-1 to TRBJ1-4; no clear D. CDR3 loop: CASSLEGLGRLFF. CDR3 nucleotides: TGCGCCAGCAGCTTAGAAGGCTTGGGCCGACTGTTTTTT.